The T cell receptor beta chain described here comes from a study of OX40 agonist ivuxolimab in advanced cancers. Study as a whole: From about 20 to 79 years was the age range, with a mean of around 60 years, and roughly 80% were male.

The study's findings and limits: Normalized T-cell clonal expansion was also low in some nonresponders.

Notes on this clone: Antigen specificity is unknown.

Per the germline V gene, CDR1 is SSHAT and CDR2 is FNYEAQ (reference sequence). The CDR3 length is 14 residues. Between the trimmed V and J ends, which lost 5 bases and 8 bases, there was a span of 18 bases. Generated by immunoSEQ multiplex PCR, the TCRdb table keeps only in-frame clones and is missing some. The profile shows roughly 25,000 clones, about two thirds of them singletons. The specimen comprised CD4+ or CD8+ T cells sorted from blood, sampled in a trial of the OX40 agonist ivuxolimab. The chain recombines TRBV7-7 with TRBJ1-2; tentative D call: TRBD1 (5 bases). The receptor was isolated from an adult with an advanced solid tumor such as melanoma, head and neck, liver or kidney cancer. DNA of the CDR3: TGTGCCAGCAGCCCAATCGACAGAGTCCGAGGCTACACCTTC. This sequence encodes CASSPIDRVRGYTF.